This TCR beta chain came from a study of monozygotic twins with inflammatory bowel disease (dated by TCRdb to between 2017 and 2020). For the study in its entirety: A total of approximately 30 monozygotic twin pairs were included in the full study, comprising nine German pairs (four IBD-concordant, five IBD-discordant) and 19 IBD-discordant Danish pairs. Each individual had, on average, about 151 000 unique TCRalpha sequences and 181 000 unique TCRbeta sequences available for analysis. The search for disease-associated traits relied mainly on comparing IBD patients with their genetically identical healthy co-twins within discordant pairs. Here is what the overall study found, with its caveats: No single strong signal or clonotype linked to IBD turned up in the results, so the idea that one exists was not supported. Fewer clonotypes were shared with other individuals by IBD patients than by healthy twins, most markedly in patients showing signs of disease activity. Background noise and inter-individual variability may have been introduced into the repertoires by the differing immunosuppressive treatments among patients. The analysis was unable to tell apart different T cell subtypes. No difference in repertoire similarity was observed between concordant and discordant twins, possibly owing to limited statistical power. A decrease in TCRbeta repertoire diversity, as measured by inverse Simpson index, was observed in IBD patients compared with their healthy co-twins.

The library came from 5' RACE. The input for every TCR library was around 4,000 ng of total RNA. cDNA was synthesized with SMARTScribe reverse transcriptase in eight separate reactions per sample. During cDNA synthesis, unique molecular identifiers containing a 6-nucleotide sample barcode were introduced by template switching. TCRalpha and TCRbeta cDNA was amplified in two nested PCRs of 16 and 9 cycles, and bead purification was carried out after each PCR. Before amplification, cDNA was treated with uracil DNA-glycosylase and purified using the QIAquick PCR purification kit. The second PCR was the step at which Illumina TruSeq-compatible adapters and sample-specific barcodes were added. Library quality and concentration were assessed using TapeStation and Qubit, and 5 to 6 ng of each library was pooled. The pooled libraries were sequenced with 2 x 100 bp reads and custom sequencing primers on an Illumina HiSeq2500 single-index Rapid Run. The paper's data handling went like this. PCR and sequencing errors were corrected by UMI-based consensus assembly using MiGEC version 1.2.6. MiXCR version 2.1.1 was used to carry out V(D)J alignment, clonotype assembly and CDR3 extraction. Gene usage, clonotype sharing and MAIT/NKT TCR abundance were normalised by analysing the top 1000, 10 000 and 20 000 clonotypes per sample. Diversity was computed as the inverse Simpson index with the vegan R package after downsampling to 27 000 UMIs. Statistical testing used paired Mann-Whitney U tests on the discordant twin pairs and applied Benjamini-Hochberg correction for multiple testing. After TCRdb reprocessed the reads, each CDR3 protein sequence was kept as one row, without DNA. The V and J calls here are based on TCRdb, not the publication. This sample's table has entries for approximately 340,000 distinct CDR3 sequences. Around 2% of the sample is in the top ten clones.

The CDR3 goes from the cysteine to the phenylalanine over 11 residues. Nucleotide data are not available. CDR1 and CDR2, looked up from the germline V gene (reference sequence), are DFQATT and SNEGSKA. To note about this clonotype: This receptor's antigen is unknown.

From each donor, an approximately 2.3 ml peripheral blood sample was collected into PAXgene tubes and kept at -80 degrees C. Without any T cell sorting, total RNA was extracted from whole blood using the PAXgene blood miRNA kit on an automated QIAcube. Deep TCRalpha and TCRbeta repertoire profiling with unique molecular barcoding was performed on peripheral blood of monozygotic twin pairs concordant or discordant for inflammatory bowel disease. Smoking habits were recorded for all twin pairs, and each individual was classified as a current, former or never smoker. Specimen: blood. This clonotype originated in a human donor with ulcerative colitis or Crohn's disease, or a healthy co-twin of an affected twin (not recorded which). The chain uses TRBV20-1 and TRBJ2-1; lacking DNA, the TRBD1 call made by TCRdb goes unchecked. The CDR3 here reads CSAGGGAEQFF.